There are a few counts of the clone carrying this TCR beta chain. Its antigen remains unidentified. TCRdb's copy holds only in-frame clones and misses some; the assay was immunoSEQ multiplex PCR. Of about 190,000 clones in the sample, roughly 93% are singletons; the top ten hold about 9%. Per the germline V gene, CDR1 is LNHDA and CDR2 is SQIVND (reference sequence). J gave up 5 bases and V 7 bases, and 7 bases lay outside the gene matches. The CDR3 is made up of 15 amino acids. This entry belongs to a study of T cell responses to AZD1222 COVID-19 vaccine. Study results and limitations: Sampling that yielded the repertoires occurred only after the peak T cell response. Unmutated regions of variants are reportedly targeted by nearly half of spike-specific TCRs.

The rearrangement joins TRBV19 to TRBJ1-5, with 11 bases identical to TRBD1. The sequence came from an adult in good health. Sequenced material: peripheral blood, taken on day 0 of AZD1222 vaccination. CDR3 nucleotides: TGTGCCAGTACCATGCCGGGACAGGGGGATCAGCCCCAGCATTTT. It is translated as CASTMPGQGDQPQHF.